Below are 21 T cell receptor beta chains sequenced from a single sample in a study of beta chain features in type 1 diabetes. Sequenced material consisted of expressed TCRB transcripts (all of the isolated RNA was reverse transcribed). Profiling relied on immunoSEQ multiplex PCR, and the TCRdb table lists in-frame clones only, not all of them. The top ten clones hold roughly 0.0097% of a sample with 330,000 or so clones, roughly 12% of them seen once. The study, taken as a whole, reports: Across all four CD4+ subsets, people with type 1 diabetes showed modestly shorter TCRB CDR3s.

The antigens for these receptors are not known. Material for sequencing was naive CD4+ T cells from blood. The receptors originated from a young woman with type 1 diabetes.

This clone was seen more than once but under ten times. The chain carries TRBV15 and TRBJ2-4, with TRBD2 identical over 7 bases. Trimming cost V 0 bases and J 2 bases; bases outside gene matches: 7. In germline, CDR1 is LNHNV, CDR2 YYDKDF (reference sequence). This CDR3 comprises 17 residues. CDR3 loop: CATSRDSGTISKNIQYF. As DNA, the CDR3 is TGTGCCACCAGCAGAGATAGTGGGACTATTTCCAAAAACATTCAGTACTTC.

The chain carries TRBV7-3 and TRBJ2-1, with D possibly matching TRBD2 (5 bases). This CDR3 has 15 amino acids. CDR1 SGHTA and CDR2 FQGTGA come from the germline V gene. The ends were cut back, 5 bases at V and 4 bases at J, with 15 bases in the middle. CDR3 in amino acids: CASSPRAELYNEQFF. CDR3 coding DNA: TGTGCCAGCAGCCCGCGAGCGGAGCTATACAATGAGCAGTTCTTC.

CDR3 residues: CASTLGGTQYF. CDR3 DNA sequence: TGTGCCAGCACCTTGGGAGGGACCCAGTACTTC. This chain links TRBV6-5 with TRBJ2-5; tentative D call: TRBD2 (6 bases). Germline V gene sequence: CDR1 MNHEY, CDR2 SVGAGI. Between the trimmed V and J ends, which lost 7 bases and 7 bases, there was a span of 10 bases. This CDR3 region has 11 residues.

V usage is TRBV4-2 and J usage is TRBJ2-1; D call uncertain. Germline CDR1 LGHNA, CDR2 YNFKEQ. The CDR3 length is 15 residues. V lost 0 bases to trimming and J lost 6 bases, with 12 bases between them. CDR3 residues: CASSQEIGSGNEQFF. The CDR3 bases are TGTGCCAGCAGCCAAGAGATCGGGTCGGGCAATGAGCAGTTCTTC.

The chain carries TRBV2 and TRBJ1-1; D is perhaps TRBD1 (5 bases). This CDR3 is 12 amino acids long. Germline V gives CDR1 SNHLY, CDR2 FYNNEI. Trimming cost V 4 bases and J 3 bases, with 6 bases left between them. CDR3 loop: CASSGGDTEAFF. The CDR3 nucleotides read TGTGCCAGCAGTGGGGGGGACACTGAAGCTTTCTTT.

The V call is TRBV15, the J call TRBJ1-1; 8 bases agree with TRBD1. The germline gives CDR1 LNHNV, CDR2 YYDKDF (reference sequence). V lost 4 bases and J lost 3; bases outside the gene matches: 1. CDR3 length equals 13 residues. In DNA, the CDR3 is TGTGCCACCAGCAAGGACAGGGACACTGAAGCTTTCTTT. Amino acid sequence: CATSKDRDTEAFF.

CDR3: CASGRDSYEQYF. CDR3 coding DNA: TGTGCCAGCGGGCGCGACTCCTACGAGCAGTACTTC. This chain connects TRBV6-6 to TRBJ2-7; no clear D gene. V was cut by 8 bases and J by 0 bases, with 8 bases left in between. This CDR3 is built from 12 residues. Germline CDR1 MNHNY, CDR2 SVGAGI (reference sequence).

The chain links TRBV19 to TRBJ2-1, with D uncertain. This CDR3 has 12 amino acids. The V and J ends lost 4 bases and 3 bases respectively, with 4 bases between them. Germline lookup yields CDR1 LNHDA and CDR2 SQIVND (reference sequence). CDR3 sequence: CASSTRYNEQFF. CDR3 coding DNA: TGTGCCAGTAGTACCCGCTACAATGAGCAGTTCTTC.

This chain joins TRBV9 and TRBJ1-2; D unclear. The CDR3 is 11 residues long. The V gene lost 3 bases and the J gene lost 5 bases, with 5 bases spanning the gap. The germline V gene encodes CDR1 SGDLS and CDR2 YYNGEE. The DNA for the CDR3 is TGTGCCAGCAGCGACCGGTATGGCTACACCTTC. Its protein product is CASSDRYGYTF.

This clone was counted a single time. The chain links TRBV6-5 to TRBJ2-7; TRBD1 aligns across 9 bases. Germline V gives CDR1 MNHEY, CDR2 SVGAGI. J lost 0 bases, V lost 9 bases, and 3 bases had no gene match. The CDR3 covers 13 residues. In DNA, the CDR3 is TGTGCCAGTTGGGACAGGGCCTCCTACGAGCAGTACTTC. As protein: CASWDRASYEQYF.

V and J are TRBV7-2 and TRBJ2-1; 12 nucleotides align to TRBD2. Trimming cost V 0 bases and J 7 bases; bases outside gene matches: 1. Looked up from germline, CDR1 is SGHTA and CDR2 is FQGNSA. This CDR3 spans 15 amino acids. This CDR3 is CASSLALAGGNEQFF. CDR3 nucleotide sequence: TGTGCCAGCAGCTTAGCACTAGCGGGGGGAAATGAGCAGTTCTTC.

This clone was seen more than once but under ten times. This chain joins TRBV9 and TRBJ2-1; 8 bases agree with TRBD1. CDR3 size: 15 residues. Germline-derived CDR1 and CDR2 are SGDLS and YYNGEE. J lost 2 bases, V lost 4 bases, and 5 bases had no gene match. In DNA, the CDR3 is TGTGCCAGCAGCAAGGGACAGGCCACCTACAATGAGCAGTTCTTC. This translates into CASSKGQATYNEQFF.

J is TRBJ1-2 and V is TRBV7-2; TRBD1 matches 9 bases. J was trimmed by 8 bases and V by 5 bases; bases with no gene match: 9. The CDR3 length is 14 residues. Germline values: CDR1 SGHTA, CDR2 FQGNSA. The chain's CDR3 is CASSAGQGAGGYTF. The DNA for the CDR3 is TGTGCCAGCAGCGCGGGACAGGGCGCGGGAGGCTACACCTTC.

The chain combines TRBV7-9 with TRBJ1-4, with D hard to call. V dropped 4 bases and J dropped 8 bases, with 8 bases sitting between them. The CDR3 has 12 residues. The germline V gene has CDR1 SEHNR and CDR2 FQNEAQ (reference sequence). The CDR3 sequence is CASSSRGEKLFF. Here the CDR3 DNA reads TGTGCCAGCAGCTCGCGAGGGGAAAAACTGTTTTTT.

This clone appeared a few times. V usage is TRBV19 and J usage is TRBJ2-6, with 11 bases aligning to TRBD1. This CDR3 is 16 amino acids long. Germline V CDR1 and CDR2: LNHDA, SQIVND (reference sequence). J was trimmed by 2 bases and V by 6 bases; bases with no gene match: 3. The CDR3 DNA follows: TGTGCCAGTAGCGGACAGGGGGCGACTGGGGCCAACGTCCTGACTTTC. Protein sequence: CASSGQGATGANVLTF.

The V and J genes are TRBV2 and TRBJ1-1; D unresolved. With 8 bases removed from V and 5 bases from J, the gap between germline ends came to 9 bases. The CDR3 extends over 11 amino acids. Germline-derived CDR1 and CDR2 are SNHLY and FYNNEI. CDR3 nucleotide sequence: TGTGCCAGCTTTGTTCAGACTGAAGCTTTCTTT. Translating it yields CASFVQTEAFF. Full variable domain (remainder filled in from reference TRBV2 and TRBJ1-1): EPEVTQTPSHQVTQMGQEVILRCVPISNHLYFYWYRQILGQKVEFLVSFYNNEISEKSEIFDDQFSVERPDGSNFTLKIRSTKLEDSAMYFCASFVQTEAFFGQGTRLTVV.

This chain links TRBV2 with TRBJ2-5, with TRBD2 matching 8 bases. The CDR3 length is 14 residues. V lost 5 bases and J lost 1; bases outside the gene matches: 3. Germline assignment: CDR1 SNHLY and CDR2 FYNNEI. The CDR3 DNA sequence: TGTGCCAGCAGTAGAGCGGGGGTCCAAGAGACCCAGTACTTC. As protein: CASSRAGVQETQYF. Supplemented by reference TRBV2 and TRBJ2-5, the full variable domain reads EPEVTQTPSHQVTQMGQEVILRCVPISNHLYFYWYRQILGQKVEFLVSFYNNEISEKSEIFDDQFSVERPDGSNFTLKIRSTKLEDSAMYFCASSRAGVQETQYFGPGTRLLVL.

CDR3: CATSRDRVLAELGPRAFF. The CDR3 DNA reads as TGTGCCACCAGCAGAGATCGCGTATTGGCGGAGTTGGGGCCCAGAGCTTTCTTT. V usage is TRBV15 and J usage is TRBJ1-1; D might be TRBD1 (5 bases). V was cut by 0 bases and J by 10 bases, with 27 bases left in between. This CDR3 is built from 18 residues. Germline lookup yields CDR1 LNHNV and CDR2 YYDKDF (reference sequence).

This chain connects TRBV27 to TRBJ1-1; D unresolved. Germline V gene data show CDR1 as MNHEY and CDR2 as SMNVEV (reference sequence). Trimming pared 5 bases from V and 1 base from J, leaving 14 bases between. The length of the CDR3 is 15 residues. The CDR3 DNA follows: TGTGCCAGCAGTGTGACTTATCCCCAGAACACTGAAGCTTTCTTT. It codes for CASSVTYPQNTEAFF.

The chain carries TRBV7-6 and TRBJ1-5; D is undetermined. The CDR3 has 12 residues. Trimming removed 2 bases from V and 4 bases from J, with 3 bases in between. CDR1 and CDR2 (germline): SGHVS, FNYEAQ. Here the CDR3 reads CASSLYNQPQHF. DNA for the CDR3: TGTGCCAGCAGCTTATATAATCAGCCCCAGCATTTT.

A few counts support this clone. The V gene is TRBV7-2, the J gene TRBJ2-1; TRBD2 matches at 9 bases. V lost 0 bases to trimming and J lost 8 bases; unmatched junction nucleotides: 5. The CDR3 extends over 15 amino acids. Germline V gene data show CDR1 as SGHTA and CDR2 as FQGNSA. The CDR3 reads CASSLASGSKDEQFF. For the CDR3, the DNA is TGTGCCAGCAGCTTAGCTAGCGGGAGTAAGGATGAGCAGTTCTTC.